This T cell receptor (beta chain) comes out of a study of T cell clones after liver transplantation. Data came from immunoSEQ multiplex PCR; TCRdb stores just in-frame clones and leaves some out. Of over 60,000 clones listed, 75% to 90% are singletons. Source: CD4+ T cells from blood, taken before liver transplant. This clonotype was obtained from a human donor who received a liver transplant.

CDR3 residues: CASNKQGANEQYF. For the CDR3, the DNA is TGCGCCAGCAATAAACAGGGGGCCAACGAGCAGTACTTC. This rearrangement joins TRBV5-1 to TRBJ2-7; 9 bases map to TRBD1. The CDR3 length is 13 residues. Germline V gene lookup returns CDR1 SGHRS and CDR2 YFSETQ. J was trimmed by 5 bases and V by 6 bases; bases with no gene match: 6.